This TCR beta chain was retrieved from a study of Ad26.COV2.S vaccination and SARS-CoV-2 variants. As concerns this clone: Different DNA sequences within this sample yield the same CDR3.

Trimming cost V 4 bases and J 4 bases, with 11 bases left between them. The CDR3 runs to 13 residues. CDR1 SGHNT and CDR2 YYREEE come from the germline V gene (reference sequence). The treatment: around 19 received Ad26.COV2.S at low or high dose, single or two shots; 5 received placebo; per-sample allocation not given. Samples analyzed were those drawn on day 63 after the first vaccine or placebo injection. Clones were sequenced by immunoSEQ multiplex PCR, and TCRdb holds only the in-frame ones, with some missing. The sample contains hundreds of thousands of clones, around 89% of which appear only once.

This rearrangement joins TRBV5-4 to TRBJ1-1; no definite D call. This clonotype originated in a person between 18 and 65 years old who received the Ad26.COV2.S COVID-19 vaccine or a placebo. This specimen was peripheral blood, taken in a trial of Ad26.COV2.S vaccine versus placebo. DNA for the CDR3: TGTGCCAGCAGCCGGGATTTGGGCACTGAAGCTTTCTTT. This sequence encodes CASSRDLGTEAFF. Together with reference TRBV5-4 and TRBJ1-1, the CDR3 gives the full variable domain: ETGVTQSPTHLIKTRGQQVTLRCSSQSGHNTVSWYQQALGQGPQFIFQYYREEENGRGNFPPRFSGLQFPNYSSELNVNALELDDSALYLCASSRDLGTEAFFGQGTRLTVV.